This T cell receptor beta chain is from a study of blood T cell repertoires in COVID-19. Study as a whole: From T cells, B-cell-depleted T cells, or PBMCs came the material, which was cDNA or gDNA.

This CDR3 has 16 residues. V gave up 4 bases and J gave up 0 bases, with 10 bases separating them. Germline CDR1 is MNHEY and CDR2 is SMNVEV (reference sequence). Assay used: immunoSEQ multiplex PCR; TCRdb lists only in-frame clones, some missing. In the table there are more than 200,000 clones, approximately 81% of which are singletons. This chain uses TRBV27 with TRBJ1-6; no clear D. Sequenced input: peripheral blood. The receptor comes from a man between 60 and 70 years old with acute or convalescent COVID-19. This CDR3 reads CASSYGMSSYNSPLHF. The CDR3 DNA reads TGTGCCAGCAGTTACGGGATGAGCTCCTATAATTCACCCCTCCACTTT.